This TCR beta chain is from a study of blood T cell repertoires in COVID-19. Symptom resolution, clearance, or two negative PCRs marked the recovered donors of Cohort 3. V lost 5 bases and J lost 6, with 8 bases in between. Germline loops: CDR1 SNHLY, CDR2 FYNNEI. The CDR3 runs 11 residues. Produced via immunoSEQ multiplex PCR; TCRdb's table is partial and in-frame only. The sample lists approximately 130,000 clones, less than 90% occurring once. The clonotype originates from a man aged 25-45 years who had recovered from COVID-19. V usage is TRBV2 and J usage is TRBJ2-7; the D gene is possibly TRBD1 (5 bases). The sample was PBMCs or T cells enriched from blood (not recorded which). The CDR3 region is CASSQQVEQYF. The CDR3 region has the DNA TGTGCCAGCAGTCAACAGGTCGAGCAGTACTTC. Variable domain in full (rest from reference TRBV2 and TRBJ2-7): EPEVTQTPSHQVTQMGQEVILRCVPISNHLYFYWYRQILGQKVEFLVSFYNNEISEKSEIFDDQFSVERPDGSNFTLKIRSTKLEDSAMYFCASSQQVEQYFGPGTRLTVT.